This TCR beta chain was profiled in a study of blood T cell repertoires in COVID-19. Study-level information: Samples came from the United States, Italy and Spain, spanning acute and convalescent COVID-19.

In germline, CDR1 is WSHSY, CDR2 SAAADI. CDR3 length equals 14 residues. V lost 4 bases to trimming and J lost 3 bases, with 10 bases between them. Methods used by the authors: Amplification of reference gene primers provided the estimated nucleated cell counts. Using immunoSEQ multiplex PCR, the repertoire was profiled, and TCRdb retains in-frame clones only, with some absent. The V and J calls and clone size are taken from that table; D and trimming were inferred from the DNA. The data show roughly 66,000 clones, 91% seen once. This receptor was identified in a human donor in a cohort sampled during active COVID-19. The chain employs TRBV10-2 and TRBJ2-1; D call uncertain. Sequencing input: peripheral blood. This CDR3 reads CASSGQLGYNEQFF. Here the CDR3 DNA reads TGCGCCAGCAGTGGACAATTGGGCTACAATGAGCAGTTCTTC.